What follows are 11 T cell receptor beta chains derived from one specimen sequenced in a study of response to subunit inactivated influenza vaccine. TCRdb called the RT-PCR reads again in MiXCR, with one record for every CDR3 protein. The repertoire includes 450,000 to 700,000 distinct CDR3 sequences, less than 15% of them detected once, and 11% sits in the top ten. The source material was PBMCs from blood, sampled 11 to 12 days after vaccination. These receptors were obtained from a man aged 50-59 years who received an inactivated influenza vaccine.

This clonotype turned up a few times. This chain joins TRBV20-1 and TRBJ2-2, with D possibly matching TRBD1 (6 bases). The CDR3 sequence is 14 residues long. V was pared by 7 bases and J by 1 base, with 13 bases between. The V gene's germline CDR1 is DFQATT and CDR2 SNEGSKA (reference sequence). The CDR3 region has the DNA TGCAGTGTCCAAGGACAGATGAACACCGGGGAGCTGTTTTTT. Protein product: CSVQGQMNTGELFF.

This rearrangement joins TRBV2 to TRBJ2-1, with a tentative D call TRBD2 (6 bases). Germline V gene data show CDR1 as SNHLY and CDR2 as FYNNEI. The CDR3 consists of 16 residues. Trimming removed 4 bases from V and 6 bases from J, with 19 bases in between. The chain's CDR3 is CASSGKTRGSGNEQFF. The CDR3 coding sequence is TGTGCCAGCAGTGGGAAGACTAGAGGGAGTGGCAATGAGCAGTTCTTC.

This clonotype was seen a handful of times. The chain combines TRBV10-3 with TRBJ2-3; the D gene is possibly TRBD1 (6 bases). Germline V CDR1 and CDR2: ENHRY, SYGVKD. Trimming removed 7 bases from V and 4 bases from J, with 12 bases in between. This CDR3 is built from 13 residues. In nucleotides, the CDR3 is TGTGCCATCAACCGGCGGACAGCAGATACGCAGTATTTT. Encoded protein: CAINRRTADTQYF.

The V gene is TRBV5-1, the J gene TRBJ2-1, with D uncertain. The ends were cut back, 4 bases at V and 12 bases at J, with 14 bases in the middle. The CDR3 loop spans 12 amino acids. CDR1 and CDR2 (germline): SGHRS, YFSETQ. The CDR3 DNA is TGCGCCAGCAGCCCAGTGATCGGACGGCAGTTCTTC. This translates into CASSPVIGRQFF.

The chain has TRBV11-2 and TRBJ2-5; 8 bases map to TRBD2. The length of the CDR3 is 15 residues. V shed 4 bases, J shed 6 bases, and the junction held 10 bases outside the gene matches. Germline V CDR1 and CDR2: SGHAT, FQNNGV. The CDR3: CASSSLRGGLQTQYF. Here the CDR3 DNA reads TGTGCCAGCAGCTCCCTTCGCGGGGGGCTTCAGACCCAGTACTTC. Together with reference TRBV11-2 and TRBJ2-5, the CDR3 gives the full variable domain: EAGVAQSPRYKIIEKRQSVAFWCNPISGHATLYWYQQILGQGPKLLIQFQNNGVVDDSQLPKDRFSAERLKGVDSTLKIQPAKLEDSAVYLCASSSLRGGLQTQYFGPGTRLLVL.

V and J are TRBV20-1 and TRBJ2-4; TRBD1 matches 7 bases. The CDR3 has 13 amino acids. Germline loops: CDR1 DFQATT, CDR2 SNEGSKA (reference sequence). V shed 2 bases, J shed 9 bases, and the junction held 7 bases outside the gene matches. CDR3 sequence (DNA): TGCAGTGCTAGAAAAGACAGGGAAGGCATTCAGTACTTC. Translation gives CSARKDREGIQYF.

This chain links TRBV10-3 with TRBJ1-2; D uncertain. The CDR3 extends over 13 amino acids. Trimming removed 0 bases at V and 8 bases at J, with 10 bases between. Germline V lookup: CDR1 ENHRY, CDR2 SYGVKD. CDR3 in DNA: TGTGCCATCAGTGAGTCGCCGGATTTGGGCTACACCTTC. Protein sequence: CAISESPDLGYTF.

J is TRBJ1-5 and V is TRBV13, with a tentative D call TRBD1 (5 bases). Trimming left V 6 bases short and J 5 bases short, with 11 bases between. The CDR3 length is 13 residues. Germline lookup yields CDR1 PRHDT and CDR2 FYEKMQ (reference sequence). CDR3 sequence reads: CASSRSGDQPQHF. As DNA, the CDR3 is TGTGCCAGCAGTCGATCGGGGGATCAGCCCCAGCATTTT.

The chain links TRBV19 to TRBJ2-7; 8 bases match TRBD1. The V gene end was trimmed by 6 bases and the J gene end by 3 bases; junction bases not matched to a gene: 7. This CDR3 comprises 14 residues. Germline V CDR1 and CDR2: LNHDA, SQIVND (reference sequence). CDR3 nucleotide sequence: TGTGCCAGTAGCTTCTGGACAGGGCACTACGAGCAGTACTTC. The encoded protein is CASSFWTGHYEQYF.

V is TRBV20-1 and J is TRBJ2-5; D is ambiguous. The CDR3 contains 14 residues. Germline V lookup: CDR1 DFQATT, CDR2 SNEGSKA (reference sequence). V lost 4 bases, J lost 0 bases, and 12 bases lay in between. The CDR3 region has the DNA TGCAGTGCTATACCCCCTAGGTACCAAGAGACCCAGTACTTC. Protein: CSAIPPRYQETQYF.

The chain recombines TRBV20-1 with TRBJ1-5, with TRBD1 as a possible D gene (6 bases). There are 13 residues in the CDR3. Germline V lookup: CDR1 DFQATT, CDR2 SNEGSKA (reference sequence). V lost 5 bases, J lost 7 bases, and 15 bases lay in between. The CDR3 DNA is TGCAGTGCTGGGGCCAGGGGAGGGCAGCCCCAGCATTTT. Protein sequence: CSAGARGGQPQHF.